This is a list of T cell receptor beta chains from one sample in a study of blood T cell repertoires in COVID-19. Assay used: immunoSEQ multiplex PCR; TCRdb lists only in-frame clones, some missing. The sample lists about 200,000 clones, approximately 87% occurring once. The sequenced sample was peripheral blood. All receptors come from a woman in her forties or fifties with acute or convalescent COVID-19. Each CDR3 is given with its conserved first and last residue. D genes are given only for firm matches. Expanded clones are given a class, and other clones once, few, many or no size at all.

clone size,J gene,D gene,V gene,CDR3 protein,CDR3 DNA
.,TRBJ2-1,TRBD2,TRBV3-1/TRBV3-2,CASRYGLAGDNEQFF,TGTGCCAGCAGATATGGACTAGCGGGAGACAATGAGCAGTTCTTC
.,TRBJ2-7,TRBD1,TRBV10-1,CASSPGIGSGTGGDEQYF,TGCGCCAGCAGTCCCGGTATCGGGTCAGGGACAGGGGGCGACGAGCAGTACTTC
.,TRBJ2-1,.,TRBV10-1,CASSDNGGPGQFF,TGCGCCAGCAGTGATAACGGGGGTCCTGGGCAGTTCTTC
.,TRBJ2-7,TRBD2,TRBV4-3,CASSKTSGSYEQYF,TGCGCCAGCAGTAAGACTAGCGGGAGCTACGAGCAGTACTTC
few,TRBJ2-1,TRBD2,TRBV2,CASKELAGAGEQFF,TGTGCCAGCAAGGAACTAGCGGGAGCAGGTGAGCAGTTCTTC
.,TRBJ2-2,.,TRBV18,CASSPGPLPDTGELFF,TGTGCCAGCTCACCAGGGCCCCTCCCGGACACCGGGGAGCTGTTTTTT
.,TRBJ1-5,.,TRBV6-5,CASSRGQSNQPQHF,TGTGCCAGCAGCCGGGGACAAAGCAATCAGCCCCAGCATTTT
.,TRBJ2-7,TRBD2,TRBV18,CASSPSGGLYEQYF,TGTGCCAGCTCACCTAGCGGGGGGCTCTACGAGCAGTACTTC
.,TRBJ1-5,TRBD1,TRBV7-2,CASSFRTGTGNQPQHF,TGTGCCAGCAGCTTTCGGACAGGGACGGGCAATCAGCCCCAGCATTTT
.,TRBJ1-2,TRBD1,TRBV14,CASSPRTGPYGYTF,TGTGCCAGCAGCCCCCGGACAGGTCCCTATGGCTACACCTTC
.,TRBJ1-2,.,TRBV3-1/TRBV3-2,CASLGAYPNYGYTF,TGTGCCTCATTGGGGGCGTACCCTAACTATGGCTACACCTTC
.,TRBJ1-3,.,TRBV3-1/TRBV3-2,CASSQDAWQGANTIYF,TGTGCCAGCAGCCAAGATGCTTGGCAGGGTGCAAACACCATATATTTT
.,TRBJ2-1,TRBD1,TRBV7-9,CASSVAWEDRGENEQFF,TGTGCCAGCAGCGTGGCGTGGGAGGACAGGGGAGAGAATGAGCAGTTCTTC
.,TRBJ2-3,.,TRBV27,CASSSSGATDTQYF,TGTGCCAGCAGTTCATCGGGGGCCACAGATACGCAGTATTTT
.,TRBJ1-5,TRBD1,TRBV6-2/TRBV6-3,CASTPTGGAIQPQHF,TGTGCCAGCACCCCGACAGGGGGCGCGATACAGCCCCAGCATTTT
.,TRBJ2-6,TRBD2,TRBV18,CASSPLGLAGAPSGANVLTF,TGTGCCAGCTCACCCCTCGGACTAGCGGGAGCCCCCTCTGGGGCCAACGTCCTGACTTTC
once,TRBJ1-2,TRBD1,TRBV6-2/TRBV6-3,CASSYKQGSGYGYTF,TGTGCCAGCAGTTATAAACAGGGGAGCGGCTATGGCTACACCTTC
.,TRBJ2-7,TRBD1,TRBV7-2,CASSPPNRGSAEQYF,TGTGCCAGCAGCCCACCAAACAGGGGGTCAGCCGAGCAGTACTTC
.,TRBJ2-3,.,TRBV5-5,CASSLTGWTTDTQYF,TGTGCCAGCAGCTTGACAGGTTGGACGACAGATACGCAGTATTTT
few,TRBJ1-6,.,TRBV30,CAWRAGANNSPLHF,TGTGCCTGGAGGGCGGGGGCGAATAATTCACCCCTCCACTTT
once,TRBJ2-7,.,TRBV11-2,CASTQTGGVYEQYF,TGTGCCAGCACCCAAACAGGGGGGGTCTACGAGCAGTACTTC
.,TRBJ2-2,TRBD1,TRBV6-5,CASRTGQGNTGELFF,TGTGCCAGCAGGACCGGACAGGGGAACACCGGGGAGCTGTTTTTT
.,TRBJ1-1,TRBD1,TRBV9,CASSVVGDRANTEAFF,TGTGCCAGCAGCGTAGTTGGGGACAGAGCGAACACTGAAGCTTTCTTT
.,TRBJ1-1,.,TRBV5-1,CASSWELGTEAFF,TGCGCCAGCAGCTGGGAGCTGGGCACTGAAGCTTTCTTT
.,TRBJ2-1,TRBD2,TRBV13,CASSGLAGVNFEQFF,TGTGCCAGCAGCGGTCTAGCGGGAGTTAATTTTGAGCAGTTCTTC
few,TRBJ2-6,.,TRBV4-2,CASSQVHTGTGANVLTF,TGTGCCAGCAGCCAGGTACATACAGGTACTGGGGCCAACGTCCTGACTTTC
.,TRBJ1-5,.,TRBV12-5,CASGLVGDGTSRRGPQHF,TGTGCTAGTGGTTTGGTCGGGGACGGGACATCGCGCCGCGGGCCCCAGCATTTT